The following is a T cell receptor (beta chain) sequence with its context. Antigen specificity is unknown. Template was genomic DNA from frozen, unsorted single-cell suspensions. Per germline, CDR1 MNHEY and CDR2 SVGAGI. V lost 0 bases, J lost 0 bases, and 6 bases lay in between. This CDR3 has 15 amino acids. Only in-frame clones appear in the TCRdb table, and some are missing; sequencing was by immunoSEQ multiplex PCR. The sample records 3,200 or so clones, 70% to 85% being singletons. The record originates from a study of immune cell composition in non-small cell lung cancer. Whole-study context: Lung adenocarcinoma or squamous carcinoma made up most tumours. Study outcomes and limitations: No significant correlation existed between pack-years smoked and tumour clonality. Clones >0.5% enriched in tumour were rarer in adenocarcinoma (around 35%) than squamous (roughly 75%).

This sequence joins TRBV6-5 and TRBJ1-3; no clear D. The TCR sequence derives from a human donor with non-small cell lung cancer. Sequenced sample: lung tumor tissue. CDR3 coding DNA: TGTGCCAGCAGTTACTCGCGGAGCTCTGGAAACACCATATATTTT. Its translation is CASSYSRSSGNTIYF.